The 14 T cell receptor beta chains below all came from one sample that was sequenced in a study of early T cells in non-severe SARS-CoV-2 infection. TCRdb analysed the 5' RACE reads with MiXCR anew, one entry per CDR3 protein. The table shows 64,000 or so distinct CDR3 sequences, with roughly 14% occurring only once. The sequenced sample was whole blood. The receptor source for this set is an adult who was a healthcare worker with PCR-confirmed SARS-CoV-2 infection or an uninfected control (not recorded which).

V and J are TRBV12-3 or TRBV12-4 and TRBJ1-1, with D unresolved. Trimming removed 2 bases from V and 8 bases from J, with 12 bases in between. This CDR3 is built from 13 residues. CDR3 residues: CASSLKQAAEAFF. The CDR3 region has the DNA TGTGCCAGCAGTTTAAAGCAGGCCGCGGAAGCTTTCTTT.

V gene TRBV11-2 combines with J gene TRBJ1-6; D not resolved. Germline V gene data show CDR1 as SGHAT and CDR2 as FQNNGV. Trimming removed 1 base from V and 0 bases from J, with 4 bases in between. The CDR3 sequence is 15 residues long. The CDR3: CASSLAFSYNSPLHF. Here the CDR3 DNA reads TGTGCCAGCAGCTTAGCATTCTCCTATAATTCACCCCTCCACTTT.

This clonotype has more than one count but fewer than ten. The chain joins TRBV7-3 to TRBJ2-3; TRBD2 agrees at 12 bases. Germline lookup yields CDR1 SGHTA and CDR2 FQGTGA. The CDR3 is made up of 16 amino acids. V dropped 5 bases and J dropped 4; count of bases not matched to a gene: 7. For the CDR3, the DNA is TGTGCCAGCAGCCCGAGGACTAGCGGGACAGCAGATACGCAGTATTTT. Translated: CASSPRTSGTADTQYF.

This clonotype was counted only a few times. This chain links TRBV5-6 with TRBJ1-2; 8 bases map to TRBD1. Trimming took 4 bases from V and 0 from J; bases not matched to a gene: 11. Germline V gene sequence: CDR1 SGHDT, CDR2 YYEEEE. CDR3 length equals 17 residues. The CDR3 sequence: CASSALDRGLPNYGYTF. Written as DNA, the CDR3 is TGTGCCAGCAGCGCGCTCGACAGGGGCCTGCCTAACTATGGCTACACCTTC.

This clonotype came up many times. The V and J genes are TRBV4-3 and TRBJ2-3; 7 positions match TRBD1. Germline V gene sequence: CDR1 LGHNA, CDR2 YSLEER. The CDR3 consists of 15 residues. V lost 2 bases and J lost 4; bases outside the gene matches: 6. The CDR3 nucleotides read TGCGCCAGCAGCCAAATAGGACAGGCTCCAGATACGCAGTATTTT. It yields the protein CASSQIGQAPDTQYF.

This chain connects TRBV27 to TRBJ2-6; D uncertain. This CDR3 is 15 amino acids long. Germline V gene lookup returns CDR1 MNHEY and CDR2 SMNVEV (reference sequence). Between the trimmed V and J ends, which lost 10 bases and 0 bases, there was a span of 13 bases. As DNA, the CDR3 is TGTGCCACCATCAATTTGCGCTCTGGGGCCAACGTCCTGACTTTC. Its translation is CATINLRSGANVLTF. The variable domain in full, completed from reference TRBV27 and TRBJ2-6, reads EAQVTQNPRYLITVTGKKLTVTCSQNMNHEYMSWYRQDPGLGLRQIYYSMNVEVTDKGDVPEGYKVSRKEKRNFPLILESPSPNQTSLYFCATINLRSGANVLTFGAGSRLTVL.

This clonotype was seen a handful of times. The CDR3 sequence: CASSKGRDERPGAKNIQYF. DNA of the CDR3: TGTGCCAGCAGCAAAGGCCGGGACGAAAGGCCGGGGGCCAAAAACATTCAGTACTTC. V gene TRBV3-1 combines with J gene TRBJ2-4; D may match TRBD1 or TRBD2 (5 bases each). V was pared by 5 bases and J by 1 base, with 24 bases between. CDR3 length: 19 residues. Per the germline V gene, CDR1 is LGHDT and CDR2 is YNNKEL (reference sequence).

In its sample, this clonotype was seen a few times. This chain's CDR3 is CASSIDRVQETQYF. The CDR3, as DNA: TGTGCCAGCAGTATTGACAGGGTTCAAGAGACCCAGTACTTC. V gene TRBV6-5 combines with J gene TRBJ2-5; 7 bases are a match to TRBD1. The germline V gene encodes CDR1 MNHEY and CDR2 SVGAGI. The CDR3 runs to 14 residues. Trimming removed 5 bases from V and 2 bases from J; junction bases left unmatched: 5.

The chain recombines TRBV7-8 with TRBJ2-7; D might be TRBD2 (6 bases). The CDR3 is 14 amino acids. Trimming removed 1 base from V and 5 bases from J, with 12 bases in between. The germline CDR1 and CDR2 sequences are SGHVS and FQNEAQ. CDR3 DNA sequence: TGTGCCAGCAGCTTAGACCACGCGGGGAACGAGCAGTACTTC. This codes for CASSLDHAGNEQYF.

V usage is TRBV19 and J usage is TRBJ2-2; TRBD1 is a possible D gene (5 bases). Trimming left V 5 bases short and J 7 bases short, with 17 bases between. This CDR3 region has 15 residues. Germline V gene data show CDR1 as LNHDA and CDR2 as SQIVND (reference sequence). In nucleotides, the CDR3 is TGTGCCAGTAGTGTCACAGGTGGGGCCGGCGGGGAGCTGTTTTTT. Protein: CASSVTGGAGGELFF.

CDR3 DNA: TGTGCCAGCAGTTACTCGGACGCGGACCAGCAGTACTTC. Translated, it gives CASSYSDADQQYF. The chain is built from TRBV6-5 and TRBJ2-7; D remains ambiguous. There are 13 residues in the CDR3. Germline V CDR1 and CDR2: MNHEY, SVGAGI. Trimming removed 0 bases from V and 8 bases from J, with 11 bases in between.

This clonotype occurred a few times. The chain uses TRBV7-8 and TRBJ1-4; 10 nucleotides agree with TRBD1. The germline gives CDR1 SGHVS, CDR2 FQNEAQ. The CDR3 extends over 16 amino acids. V shed 5 bases, J shed 7 bases, and the junction held 10 bases outside the gene matches. CDR3 in amino acids: CASSHRPGTGVEKLFF. The CDR3 DNA sequence: TGTGCCAGCAGCCATCGACCCGGGACAGGGGTTGAAAAACTGTTTTTT.

This clonotype was counted at least ten times. The chain has TRBV10-3 and TRBJ1-6; tentative D call: TRBD1 (6 bases). The CDR3 consists of 12 residues. Germline V gene sequence: CDR1 ENHRY, CDR2 SYGVKD. The ends were cut back, 10 bases at V and 12 bases at J, with 16 bases in the middle. This CDR3 is CATGTGLGPLHF. In DNA form, the CDR3 reads TGTGCCACCGGAACAGGGTTGGGACCCCTCCACTTT.

This clonotype appeared many times. This chain connects TRBV12-3 or TRBV12-4 to TRBJ1-1; unclear D gene. The length of the CDR3 is 11 residues. V shed 3 bases and J shed 7 bases, with 6 bases lying between them. The CDR3: CASSLVGEAFF. The CDR3 region has the DNA TGTGCCAGCAGTTTGGTGGGTGAAGCTTTCTTT.